This record looks at one TCR beta chain sequence and its context. The data originate from a study of shared clonotypes between healthy human individuals. V was clipped by 3 bases and J by 5 bases, with 9 bases between them. This CDR3 is 13 amino acids long. Germline V gene data show CDR1 as SNHLY and CDR2 as FYNNEI. Execution of the assay was at deep level. Every immunoSEQ plate was one replicate of a subset's evenly spread DNA. The assay was immunoSEQ multiplex PCR, and TCRdb's table has in-frame clones only and misses some. The sample has 2 million to 2.5 million clones; 85% to 95% are singletons. The gene calls are TRBV2 and TRBJ2-3; no firm D call. Specimen: naive CD4+ T cells sorted from blood. Noted subset: CD45RA+ positively selected. This clonotype originated in a man aged 18 to 30 in good health. CDR3 bases: TGTGCCAGCAGTGATAATAGGATAGATACGCAGTATTTT. Its translation: CASSDNRIDTQYF.